This T cell receptor (beta chain) was observed in a study of identical twins. CDR1 and CDR2 (germline): SNHLY, FYNNEI. V lost 0 bases to trimming and J lost 7 bases; unmatched junction nucleotides: 4. The CDR3 is made up of 15 amino acids. This clonotype was seen just once. Each CDR3 protein is one row after TCRdb ran MiXCR on the 5' RACE reads. The repertoire holds hundreds of thousands of distinct CDR3 sequences, with 15% to 20% as singletons. These same records also appear under a second study, on T cells expressing NK-cell markers. From that paper: Of the CD8+ T cell pool in five or six donors, about 1.0-8% was accounted for by dominant NKG2C+ clonotypes.

The clonotype comes from a woman younger than 30 in good health. V is TRBV2 and J is TRBJ2-3; 10 bases match TRBD2. Sample: PBMCs. The CDR3 coding sequence is TGTGCCAGCAGTGAAGCGAGCGGGAGGGCCCATACGCAGTATTTT. Translated: CASSEASGRAHTQYF.